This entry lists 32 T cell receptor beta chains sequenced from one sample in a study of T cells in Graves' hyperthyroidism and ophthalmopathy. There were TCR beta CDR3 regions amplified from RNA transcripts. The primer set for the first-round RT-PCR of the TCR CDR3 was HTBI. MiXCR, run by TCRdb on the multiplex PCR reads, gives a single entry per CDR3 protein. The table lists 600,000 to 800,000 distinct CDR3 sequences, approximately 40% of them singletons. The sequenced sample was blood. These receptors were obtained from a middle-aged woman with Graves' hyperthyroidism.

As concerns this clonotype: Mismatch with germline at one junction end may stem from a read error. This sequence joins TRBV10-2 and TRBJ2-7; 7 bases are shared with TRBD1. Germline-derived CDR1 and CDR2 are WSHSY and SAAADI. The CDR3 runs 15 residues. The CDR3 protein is CASSYIGTATYEQYF. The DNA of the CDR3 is TGTGCCAGCAGTTACATCGGGACAGCGACCTACGAGCAGTACTTC.

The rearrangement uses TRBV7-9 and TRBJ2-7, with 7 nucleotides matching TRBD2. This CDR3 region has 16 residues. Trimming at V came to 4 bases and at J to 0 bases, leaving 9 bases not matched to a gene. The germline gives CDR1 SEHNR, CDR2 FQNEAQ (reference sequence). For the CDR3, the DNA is TGTGCCAGCAGCTCCGGCGGAGTAGCGGGCTCCTACGAGCAGTACTTC. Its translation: CASSSGGVAGSYEQYF.

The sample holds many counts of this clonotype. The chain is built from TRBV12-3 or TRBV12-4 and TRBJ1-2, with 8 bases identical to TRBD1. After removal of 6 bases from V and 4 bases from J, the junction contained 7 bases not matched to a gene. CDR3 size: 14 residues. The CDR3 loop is CASRRTGYAYGYTF. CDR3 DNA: TGTGCCAGCAGGCGGACAGGGTATGCCTATGGCTACACCTTC.

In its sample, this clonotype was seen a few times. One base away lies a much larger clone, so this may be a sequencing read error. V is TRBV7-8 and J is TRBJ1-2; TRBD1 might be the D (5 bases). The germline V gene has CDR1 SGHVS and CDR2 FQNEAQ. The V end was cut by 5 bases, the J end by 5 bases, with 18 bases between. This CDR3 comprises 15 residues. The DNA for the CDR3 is TGTGCCAGCAGCCCGATGGGACGGGGACTTTATGGCTACACCTTC. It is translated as CASSPMGRGLYGYTF.

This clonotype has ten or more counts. CDR3 DNA sequence: TGTGCCAGCAGCGTAGGGAGAACAAGGCGAAACTATGGCTACACCTTC. Translated, it gives CASSVGRTRRNYGYTF. The chain is built from TRBV9 and TRBJ1-2; D is ambiguous. The ends were cut back, 0 bases at V and 2 bases at J, with 14 bases in the middle. CDR3 length: 16 amino acids. In germline, CDR1 is SGDLS, CDR2 YYNGEE. The full variable domain, rest sourced from reference TRBV9 and TRBJ1-2, is DSGVTQTPKHLITATGQRVTLRCSPRSGDLSVYWYQQSLDQGLQFLIQYYNGEERAKGNILERFSAQQFPDLHSELNLSSLELGDSALYFCASSVGRTRRNYGYTFGSGTRLTVV.

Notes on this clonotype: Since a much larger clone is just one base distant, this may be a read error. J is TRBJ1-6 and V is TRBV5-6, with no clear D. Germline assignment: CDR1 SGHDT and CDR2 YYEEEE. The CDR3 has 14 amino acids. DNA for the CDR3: TGTGGCAGCAGCTTGGCCACAGTAAATTCACCCCTCCACTTT. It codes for CGSSLATVNSPLHF.

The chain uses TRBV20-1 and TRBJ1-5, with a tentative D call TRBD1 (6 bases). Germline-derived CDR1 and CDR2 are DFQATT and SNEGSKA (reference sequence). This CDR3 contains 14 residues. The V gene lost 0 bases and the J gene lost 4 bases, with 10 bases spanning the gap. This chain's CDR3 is CSARDDRRNQPQHF. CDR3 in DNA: TGCAGTGCTAGAGACGACAGGAGGAATCAGCCCCAGCATTTT.

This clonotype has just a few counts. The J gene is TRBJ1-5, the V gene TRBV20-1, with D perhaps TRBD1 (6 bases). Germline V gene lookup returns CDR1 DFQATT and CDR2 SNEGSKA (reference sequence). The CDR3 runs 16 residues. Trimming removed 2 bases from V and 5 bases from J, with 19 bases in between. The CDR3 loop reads CSARQGTSGGYQPQHF. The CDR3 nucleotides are TGCAGTGCTAGACAGGGGACTTCGGGGGGATATCAGCCCCAGCATTTT.

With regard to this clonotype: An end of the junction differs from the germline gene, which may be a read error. CDR3 amino acids: CASSPGPKWGYTF. The CDR3 region has the DNA TGTGCCAGTAGCCCGGGTCCTAAATGGGGCTACACCTTC. The chain recombines TRBV14 with TRBJ1-2; D remains ambiguous. CDR3 size: 13 residues. Germline lookup yields CDR1 SGHDN and CDR2 FVKESK.

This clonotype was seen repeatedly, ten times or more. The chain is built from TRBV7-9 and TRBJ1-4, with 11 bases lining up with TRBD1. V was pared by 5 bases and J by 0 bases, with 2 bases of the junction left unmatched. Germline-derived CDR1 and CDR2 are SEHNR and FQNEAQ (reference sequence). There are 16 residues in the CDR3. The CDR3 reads CASSLGQGATNEKLFF. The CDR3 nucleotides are TGTGCCAGCAGCCTGGGACAGGGGGCAACTAATGAAAAACTGTTTTTT.

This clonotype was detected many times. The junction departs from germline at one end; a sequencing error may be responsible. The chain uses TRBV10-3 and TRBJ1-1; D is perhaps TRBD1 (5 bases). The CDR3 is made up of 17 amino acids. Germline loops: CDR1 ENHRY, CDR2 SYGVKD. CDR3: CASSEGLRALTNTEAFF. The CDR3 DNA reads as TGTGCCAGCAGTGAAGGTCTCAGGGCGCTGACCAACACTGAAGCTTTCTTT.

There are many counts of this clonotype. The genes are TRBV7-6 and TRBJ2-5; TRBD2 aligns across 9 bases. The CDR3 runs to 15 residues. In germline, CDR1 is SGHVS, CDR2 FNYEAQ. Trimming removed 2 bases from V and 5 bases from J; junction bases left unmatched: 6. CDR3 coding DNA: TGTGCCAGCAGCTTACGCGGGGGGGCTATGGAGACCCAGTACTTC. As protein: CASSLRGGAMETQYF.

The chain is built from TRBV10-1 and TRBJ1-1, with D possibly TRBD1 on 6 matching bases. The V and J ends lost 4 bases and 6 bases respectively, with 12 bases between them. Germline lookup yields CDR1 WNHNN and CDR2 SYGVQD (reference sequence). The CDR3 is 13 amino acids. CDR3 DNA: TGCGCCAGCAGTGCGTCGGGACACCCTGAAGCTTTCTTT. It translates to CASSASGHPEAFF.

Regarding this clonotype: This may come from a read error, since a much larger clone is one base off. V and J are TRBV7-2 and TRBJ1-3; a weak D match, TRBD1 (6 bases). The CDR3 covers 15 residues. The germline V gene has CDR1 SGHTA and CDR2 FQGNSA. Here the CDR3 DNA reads TGTGCCAGCAGCCCGTCGTGGGGGGCTGGAAACGCCATATATTTT. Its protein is CASSPSWGAGNAIYF.

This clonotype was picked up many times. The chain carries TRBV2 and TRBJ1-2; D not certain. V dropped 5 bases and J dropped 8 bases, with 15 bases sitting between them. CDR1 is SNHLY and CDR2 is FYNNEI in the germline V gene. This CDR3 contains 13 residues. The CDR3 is CASSFGLEEGYTF. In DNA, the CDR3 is TGTGCCAGCAGTTTCGGCCTGGAGGAGGGCTACACCTTC.

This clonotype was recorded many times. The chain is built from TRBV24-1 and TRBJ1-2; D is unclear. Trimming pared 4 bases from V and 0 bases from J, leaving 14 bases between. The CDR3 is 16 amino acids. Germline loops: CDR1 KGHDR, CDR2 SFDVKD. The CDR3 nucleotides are TGTGCCACCAGTGACCCCGGACGGAGCACTAACTATGGCTACACCTTC. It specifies CATSDPGRSTNYGYTF.

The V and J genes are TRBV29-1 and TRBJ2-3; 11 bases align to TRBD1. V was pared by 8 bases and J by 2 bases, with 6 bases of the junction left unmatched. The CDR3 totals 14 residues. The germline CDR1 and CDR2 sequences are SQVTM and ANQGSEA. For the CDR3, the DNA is TGCAGCCTACGGGACAGGGGGTTCACAGATACGCAGTATTTT. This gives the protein CSLRDRGFTDTQYF.

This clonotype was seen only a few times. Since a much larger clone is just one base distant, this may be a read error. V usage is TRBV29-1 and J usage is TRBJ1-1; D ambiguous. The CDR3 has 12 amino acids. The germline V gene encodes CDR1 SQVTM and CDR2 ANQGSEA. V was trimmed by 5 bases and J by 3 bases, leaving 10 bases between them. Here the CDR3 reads CSVISGDTEAFF. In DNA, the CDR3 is TGCAGCGTTATAAGTGGGGACACTGAAGCTTTCTTT.

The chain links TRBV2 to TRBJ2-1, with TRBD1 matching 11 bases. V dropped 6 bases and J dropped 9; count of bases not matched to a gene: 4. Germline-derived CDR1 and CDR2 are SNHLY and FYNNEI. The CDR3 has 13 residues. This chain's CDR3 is CASRDRGRFEQFF. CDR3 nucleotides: TGTGCCAGCAGGGACAGGGGGCGCTTTGAGCAGTTCTTC.

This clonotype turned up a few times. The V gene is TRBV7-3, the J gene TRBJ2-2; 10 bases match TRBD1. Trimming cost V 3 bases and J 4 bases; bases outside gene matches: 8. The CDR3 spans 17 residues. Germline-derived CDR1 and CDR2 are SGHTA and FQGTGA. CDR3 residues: CASSLEGQGFTTGELFF. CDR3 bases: TGTGCCAGCAGCTTGGAGGGACAGGGGTTTACCACCGGGGAGCTGTTTTTT.

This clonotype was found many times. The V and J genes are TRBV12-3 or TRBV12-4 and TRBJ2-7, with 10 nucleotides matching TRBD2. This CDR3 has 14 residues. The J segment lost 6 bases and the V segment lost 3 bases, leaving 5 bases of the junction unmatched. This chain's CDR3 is CASSFPSGSREQYF. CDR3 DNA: TGTGCCAGCAGTTTCCCTAGCGGGAGTCGCGAGCAGTACTTC.

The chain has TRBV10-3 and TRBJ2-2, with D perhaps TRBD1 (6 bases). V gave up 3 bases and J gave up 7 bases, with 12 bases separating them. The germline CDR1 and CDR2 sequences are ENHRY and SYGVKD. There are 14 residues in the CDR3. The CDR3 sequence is CAISDSSDSGELFF. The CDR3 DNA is TGTGCCATCAGTGACTCATCGGACAGCGGGGAGCTGTTTTTT.

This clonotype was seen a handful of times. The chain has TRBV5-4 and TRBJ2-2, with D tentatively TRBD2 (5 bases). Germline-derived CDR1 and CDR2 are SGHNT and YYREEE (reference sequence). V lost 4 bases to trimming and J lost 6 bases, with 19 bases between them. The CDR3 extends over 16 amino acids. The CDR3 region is CASSPDPTRYPGELFF. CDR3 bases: TGTGCCAGCAGCCCCGACCCCACTAGGTACCCCGGGGAGCTGTTTTTT.

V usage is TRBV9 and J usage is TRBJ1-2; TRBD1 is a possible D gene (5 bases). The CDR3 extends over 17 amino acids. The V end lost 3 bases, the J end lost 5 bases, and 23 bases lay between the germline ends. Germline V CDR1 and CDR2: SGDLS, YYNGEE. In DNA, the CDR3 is TGTGCCAGCAGCGCCAAACTTTCCCCTCAGGGCCGGTATGGCTACACCTTC. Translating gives CASSAKLSPQGRYGYTF.

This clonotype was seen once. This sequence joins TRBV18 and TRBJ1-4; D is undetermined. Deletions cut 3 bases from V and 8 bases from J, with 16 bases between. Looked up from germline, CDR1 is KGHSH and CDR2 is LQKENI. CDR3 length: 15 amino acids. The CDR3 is CASSPRGSFDEKLFF. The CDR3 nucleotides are TGTGCCAGCTCACCTCGAGGATCGTTCGACGAAAAACTGTTTTTT.

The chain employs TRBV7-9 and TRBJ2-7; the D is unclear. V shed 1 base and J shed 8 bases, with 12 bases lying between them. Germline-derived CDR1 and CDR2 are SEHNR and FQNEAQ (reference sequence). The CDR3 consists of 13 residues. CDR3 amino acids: CASSLDGVYQQYF. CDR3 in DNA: TGTGCCAGCAGCTTAGATGGGGTCTATCAGCAGTACTTC.

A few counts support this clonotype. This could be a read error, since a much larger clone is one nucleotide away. CDR3 sequence: CASRDRGVYQPQHF. The CDR3 DNA follows: TGTGCCAGCAGGGACAGAGGAGTTTATCAGCCCCAGCATTTT. The V gene is TRBV9, the J gene TRBJ1-5; D perhaps matches TRBD1 (6 bases). The germline gives CDR1 SGDLS, CDR2 YYNGEE. V dropped 5 bases and J dropped 5 bases, with 14 bases sitting between them. The CDR3 is 14 residues long.

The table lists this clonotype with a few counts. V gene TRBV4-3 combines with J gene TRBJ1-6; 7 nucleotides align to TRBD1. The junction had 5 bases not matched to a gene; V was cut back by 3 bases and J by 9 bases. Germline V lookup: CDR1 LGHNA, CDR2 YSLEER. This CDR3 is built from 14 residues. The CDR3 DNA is TGCGCCAGCAGCCAGGGAGGGGGCAGTTCACCCCTCCACTTT. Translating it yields CASSQGGGSSPLHF.

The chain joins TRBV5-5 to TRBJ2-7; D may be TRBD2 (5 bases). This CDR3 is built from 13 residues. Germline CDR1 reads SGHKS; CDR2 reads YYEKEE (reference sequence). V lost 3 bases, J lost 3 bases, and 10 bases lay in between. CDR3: CASSSTNSYEQYF. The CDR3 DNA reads TGTGCCAGCAGCTCGACTAACAGCTACGAGCAGTACTTC.

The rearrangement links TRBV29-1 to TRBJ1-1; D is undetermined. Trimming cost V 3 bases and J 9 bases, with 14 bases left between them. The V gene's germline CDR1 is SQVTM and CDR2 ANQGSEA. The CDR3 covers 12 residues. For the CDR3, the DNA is TGCAGCGTTGATCTATCGGGAAGGAAAGCTTTCTTT. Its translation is CSVDLSGRKAFF.

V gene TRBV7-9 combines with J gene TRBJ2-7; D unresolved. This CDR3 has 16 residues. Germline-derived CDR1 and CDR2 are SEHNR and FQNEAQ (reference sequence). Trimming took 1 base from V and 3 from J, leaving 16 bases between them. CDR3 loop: CASSLGWSSKFYEQYF. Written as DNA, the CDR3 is TGTGCCAGCAGCTTAGGTTGGAGCTCTAAGTTCTACGAGCAGTACTTC.

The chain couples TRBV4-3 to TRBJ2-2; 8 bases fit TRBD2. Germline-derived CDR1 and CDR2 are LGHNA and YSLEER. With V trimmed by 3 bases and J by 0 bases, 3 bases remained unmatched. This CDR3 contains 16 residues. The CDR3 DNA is TGCGCCAGCAGCCACTTAGCGGGACCGAACACCGGGGAGCTGTTTTTT. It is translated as CASSHLAGPNTGELFF.